These 28 T cell receptor beta chains share one sample of origin, sequenced in a study of shared clonotypes between healthy human individuals. Naive CD8 cells comprised CD45RO-negative, CCR7-positively selected cells, excluding terminally differentiated effector memory CD45RA+ cells. Profiling relied on immunoSEQ multiplex PCR, and the TCRdb table lists in-frame clones only, not all of them. This sample carries about 1,900,000 clones, about 95% of them seen once, and the ten largest clones take roughly 1.2%. The sequencing sample was made of naive CD8+ T cells sorted from blood. The receptors were gathered from a man between 18 and 29 years old in good health.

The rearrangement links TRBV4-2 to TRBJ1-6, with unresolved D. The V gene lost 0 bases and the J gene lost 4 bases, with 4 bases spanning the gap. From germline, CDR1 is LGHNA and CDR2 YNFKEQ. This CDR3 contains 14 residues. The CDR3 sequence is CASSQDLYNSPLHF. The CDR3 DNA sequence: TGTGCCAGCAGCCAAGACCTTTATAATTCACCCCTCCACTTT.

With respect to this clone: Other DNA sequences in the same sample also yield this CDR3. V and J are TRBV7-2 and TRBJ2-1; tentatively, D is TRBD1 (7 bases). Germline assignment: CDR1 SGHTA and CDR2 FQGNSA. V was cut by 5 bases and J by 9 bases, with 11 bases left in between. This CDR3 is built from 12 residues. In nucleotides, the CDR3 is TGTGCCAGCAGCCCAGGGGGGAGTGAGCAGTTCTTC. It translates to CASSPGGSEQFF.

The chain employs TRBV4-3 and TRBJ2-2; no clear D. Trimming shortened V by 4 bases and J by 2 bases, and 14 bases separated the two germline ends. The CDR3 contains 16 residues. Germline CDR1 LGHNA, CDR2 YSLEER. Here the CDR3 reads CASSPESEQNTGELFF. In nucleotides, the CDR3 is TGCGCCAGCAGCCCCGAGTCCGAACAAAACACCGGGGAGCTGTTTTTT.

This clone appeared a single time. The chain employs TRBV14 and TRBJ2-7, with TRBD2 as a possible D gene (7 bases). The CDR3 contains 15 residues. Germline V gene data show CDR1 as SGHDN and CDR2 as FVKESK. Trimming removed 6 bases from V and 0 bases from J, with 15 bases in between. The CDR3 coding sequence is TGTGCCAGCAGTCGCAGGGGAGGGAGCTCCTACGAGCAGTACTTC. This codes for CASSRRGGSSYEQYF.

This clone appeared once. This chain connects TRBV4-1 to TRBJ2-5; D is undetermined. TRBJ2-7 explains the end of the DNA better; the J call may be wrong. Germline V gene sequence: CDR1 MGHRA, CDR2 YSYEKL. The CDR3 has 14 residues. The DNA of the CDR3 is TGCGCCAGCAGCCAAAATATAGGGACCTACGAGCAGTACTTC. Its protein is CASSQNIGTYEQYF.

This clone was detected a few times. Other DNA sequences within the sample encode an identical CDR3. The V call is TRBV7-9, the J call TRBJ1-2; 8 bases line up with TRBD1. Trimming cost V 5 bases and J 5 bases; bases outside gene matches: 4. In germline, CDR1 is SEHNR, CDR2 FQNEAQ (reference sequence). CDR3 size: 13 residues. CDR3 amino acids: CASSPGTGYGYTF. CDR3 bases: TGTGCCAGCAGCCCGGGGACAGGATATGGCTACACCTTC.

With respect to this clone: This CDR3 is also generated by other DNA sequences in the sample. The chain links TRBV30 to TRBJ2-7, with D uncertain. The CDR3 sequence is 11 residues long. Per germline, CDR1 GTSNPN and CDR2 SVGIG (reference sequence). V lost 3 bases to trimming and J lost 1 base, with 4 bases between them. DNA for the CDR3: TGTGCCTGGAGCGGTTCCTACGAGCAGTACTTC. The encoded protein is CAWSGSYEQYF.

The gene calls are TRBV11-2 and TRBJ2-3; D not resolved. Per the germline V gene, CDR1 is SGHAT and CDR2 is FQNNGV. The CDR3 totals 14 residues. V was clipped by 5 bases and J by 4 bases, with 13 bases between them. The DNA for the CDR3 is TGTGCCAGCAGCCCTGCGATGGGCGCAGATACGCAGTATTTT. Its translation is CASSPAMGADTQYF.

This CDR3 is CASSQDADRGETQYF. The CDR3 DNA reads TGCGCCAGCAGCCAAGATGCGGACAGGGGTGAGACCCAGTACTTC. The chain has TRBV4-3 and TRBJ2-5; 9 nucleotides agree with TRBD1. Trimming removed 0 bases from V and 5 bases from J; junction bases left unmatched: 4. The CDR3 has 15 residues. CDR1 and CDR2 (germline): LGHNA, YSLEER.

The rearrangement links TRBV19 to TRBJ1-1, with 11 bases fitting TRBD1. The CDR3 covers 16 residues. V lost 5 bases, J lost 7 bases, and 12 bases stayed unmatched. The germline CDR1 and CDR2 sequences are LNHDA and SQIVND (reference sequence). DNA of the CDR3: TGTGCCAGTAGTCCCCGGACAGGGGGCGCAGGGGATGAAGCTTTCTTT. Translating gives CASSPRTGGAGDEAFF.

V is TRBV28 and J is TRBJ1-4; 9 bases align to TRBD1. This CDR3 region has 14 residues. CDR1 MDHEN and CDR2 SYDVKM come from the germline V gene. Trimming removed 6 bases from V and 8 bases from J; junction bases left unmatched: 7. The CDR3 reads CASRPPGTGEKLFF. The CDR3, as DNA: TGTGCCAGCAGACCCCCCGGGACAGGGGAAAAACTGTTTTTT.

The J gene is TRBJ2-7, the V gene TRBV14; 8 positions match TRBD1. Germline CDR1 reads SGHDN; CDR2 reads FVKESK. The CDR3 spans 15 residues. Trimming took 5 bases from V and 3 from J; bases not matched to a gene: 9. The chain's CDR3 is CASSEAQGAYYEQYF. The CDR3, as DNA: TGTGCCAGCAGCGAAGCCCAGGGGGCTTACTACGAGCAGTACTTC. Filled out from reference TRBV14 and TRBJ2-7, the complete variable domain reads EAGVTQFPSHSVIEKGQTVTLRCDPISGHDNLYWYRRVMGKEIKFLLHFVKESKQDESGMPNNRFLAERTGGTYSTLKVQPAELEDSGVYFCASSEAQGAYYEQYFGPGTRLTVT.

About this clone itself: Other DNA sequences in this specimen translate into the identical CDR3. V is TRBV6-1 and J is TRBJ2-6; possibly TRBD1 or TRBD2 for D (5 bases each). Trimming removed 3 bases at V and 0 bases at J, with 9 bases between. From germline, CDR1 is MNHNS and CDR2 SASEGT. The CDR3 length is 16 residues. The CDR3 is CASSEWGISGANVLTF. CDR3 DNA sequence: TGTGCCAGCAGTGAGTGGGGGATCTCTGGGGCCAACGTCCTGACTTTC.

The chain is built from TRBV28 and TRBJ1-3; TRBD1 might be the D (6 bases). V lost 7 bases and J 6 bases, leaving 19 bases between the germline ends. CDR1 and CDR2 from the germline V gene are MDHEN and SYDVKM. This CDR3 is 15 amino acids long. In nucleotides, the CDR3 is TGTGCCAGCACCCTCGGAGAGGCAGGGGCAAACACCATATATTTT. Translated, it gives CASTLGEAGANTIYF.

The J gene is TRBJ2-3, the V gene TRBV5-1; D is undetermined. V dropped 0 bases and J dropped 4 bases, with 18 bases sitting between them. Germline lookup yields CDR1 SGHRS and CDR2 YFSETQ. The CDR3 sequence is 17 residues long. The CDR3 region has the DNA TGCGCCAGCAGCTTGGAGTTTATCGACACCTTGGCAGATACGCAGTATTTT. This gives the protein CASSLEFIDTLADTQYF.

The V and J genes are TRBV30 and TRBJ1-1; D gene unclear. Germline values: CDR1 GTSNPN, CDR2 SVGIG (reference sequence). The CDR3 extends over 13 amino acids. Trimming stripped 0 bases from V and 0 bases from J, with 5 bases between. CDR3 region: CAWSVNLNTEAFF. The CDR3 DNA sequence: TGTGCCTGGAGTGTAAACCTGAACACTGAAGCTTTCTTT.

J is TRBJ2-7 and V is TRBV30, with a tentative D call TRBD2 (7 bases). The CDR3 consists of 11 residues. Germline CDR1 reads GTSNPN; CDR2 reads SVGIG (reference sequence). V lost 4 bases, J lost 5 bases, and 9 bases lay in between. This CDR3 reads CAWMGGHEQYF. CDR3 nucleotide sequence: TGTGCCTGGATGGGGGGGCACGAGCAGTACTTC.

The V and J genes are TRBV7-9 and TRBJ2-7; no reliable D call. The length of the CDR3 is 14 residues. The V and J ends lost 6 bases and 5 bases respectively, with 17 bases between them. The V gene's germline CDR1 is SEHNR and CDR2 FQNEAQ (reference sequence). DNA of the CDR3: TGTGCCAGCAGTTCTGGACCCACGAACGACGAGCAGTACTTC. It is translated as CASSSGPTNDEQYF. Full variable domain (remainder filled in from reference TRBV7-9 and TRBJ2-7): DTGVSQNPRHKITKRGQNVTFRCDPISEHNRLYWYRQTLGQGPEFLTYFQNEAQLEKSRLLSDRFSAERPKGSFSTLEIQRTEQGDSAMYLCASSSGPTNDEQYFGPGTRLTVT.

J is TRBJ1-6 and V is TRBV10-3, with D hard to call. The germline CDR1 and CDR2 sequences are ENHRY and SYGVKD. V shed 10 bases and J shed 16 bases, with 17 bases lying between them. The CDR3 extends over 11 amino acids. CDR3 nucleotides: TGTGCCACCCGAGACACTGAGCTTCTCCACTTT. Translated, it gives CATRDTELLHF.

V is TRBV7-8 and J is TRBJ2-6; TRBD2 aligns across 7 bases. Germline CDR1 SGHVS, CDR2 FQNEAQ. V was pared by 5 bases and J by 4 bases, with 8 bases of the junction left unmatched. The CDR3 is 16 amino acids. The CDR3 reads CASSELAEAGANVLTF. The DNA of the CDR3 is TGTGCCAGCAGCGAGCTAGCGGAGGCGGGGGCCAACGTCCTGACTTTC.

This chain uses TRBV7-9 with TRBJ2-1; D is possibly TRBD2 (6 bases). Germline lookup yields CDR1 SEHNR and CDR2 FQNEAQ (reference sequence). This CDR3 spans 13 amino acids. The V end lost 6 bases, the J end lost 5 bases, and 11 bases lay between the germline ends. The CDR3 sequence: CASSRDFNNEQFF. DNA of the CDR3: TGTGCCAGCAGTAGGGACTTCAACAATGAGCAGTTCTTC.

The CDR3 is CASSLAGVDEKLFF. The CDR3 DNA reads as TGCGCCAGCAGCTTGGCCGGGGTCGATGAAAAACTGTTTTTT. The chain uses TRBV5-1 and TRBJ1-4, with unresolved D. Trimming took 0 bases from V and 6 from J, leaving 9 bases between them. Per the germline V gene, CDR1 is SGHRS and CDR2 is YFSETQ. The CDR3 runs to 14 residues.

Concerning this clone: A far larger clone is only one base removed, so a read error is likely. V and J are TRBV28 and TRBJ2-1; 9 bases are shared with TRBD1. Germline loops: CDR1 MDHEN, CDR2 SYDVKM. With 2 bases clipped from V and 7 bases from J, the junction kept 0 bases outside the gene matches. The CDR3 runs 13 residues. Written as DNA, the CDR3 is TGTGCCAGCAGTTTAGGGACAGGGAATGAGCAGTTCTTC. Amino acids: CASSLGTGNEQFF.

As concerns this clone: Other DNA sequences in this specimen translate into the identical CDR3. This chain joins TRBV9 and TRBJ1-1; D call uncertain. Germline loops: CDR1 SGDLS, CDR2 YYNGEE. V lost 3 bases and J 0 bases, leaving 9 bases between the germline ends. The length of the CDR3 is 14 residues. The CDR3 region is CASSAPGLNTEAFF. The CDR3 DNA reads TGTGCCAGCAGCGCCCCAGGACTGAACACTGAAGCTTTCTTT.

This chain joins TRBV4-3 and TRBJ1-1, with TRBD1 matching 7 bases. The CDR3 totals 14 residues. From germline, CDR1 is LGHNA and CDR2 YSLEER. The junction had 9 bases not matched to a gene; V was cut back by 4 bases and J by 7 bases. The CDR3 DNA reads as TGCGCCAGCAGCCCAGGGACAGTAATAAATGAAGCTTTCTTT. Amino acids: CASSPGTVINEAFF.

This clone was counted a single time. The sample contains more than one DNA sequence encoding this CDR3. The rearrangement uses TRBV6-6 and TRBJ2-7, with D unresolved. Germline V gives CDR1 MNHNY, CDR2 SVGAGI (reference sequence). The CDR3 has 12 residues. V was clipped by 0 bases and J by 4 bases, with 4 bases between them. For the CDR3, the DNA is TGTGCCAGCAGTTACTCCTTATACGAGCAGTACTTC. The encoded protein is CASSYSLYEQYF.

This rearrangement joins TRBV11-2 to TRBJ2-1; the match to TRBD2 covers 8 bases. Germline CDR1 and CDR2: SGHAT and FQNNGV. The CDR3 contains 15 residues. The V gene end was trimmed by 5 bases and the J gene end by 10 bases; junction bases not matched to a gene: 13. The CDR3 region has the DNA TGTGCCAGCAGCAGGATCCAGGGACTAGTTAACGAGCAGTTCTTC. This gives the protein CASSRIQGLVNEQFF.

The chain links TRBV7-6 to TRBJ1-5; D is possibly TRBD1 (6 bases). In germline, CDR1 is SGHVS, CDR2 FNYEAQ. V lost 1 base, J lost 2 bases, and 9 bases lay in between. The CDR3 spans 15 residues. The CDR3 loop is CASSLGAGGNQPQHF. CDR3 coding DNA: TGTGCCAGCAGCTTAGGCGCAGGGGGCAATCAGCCCCAGCATTTT.